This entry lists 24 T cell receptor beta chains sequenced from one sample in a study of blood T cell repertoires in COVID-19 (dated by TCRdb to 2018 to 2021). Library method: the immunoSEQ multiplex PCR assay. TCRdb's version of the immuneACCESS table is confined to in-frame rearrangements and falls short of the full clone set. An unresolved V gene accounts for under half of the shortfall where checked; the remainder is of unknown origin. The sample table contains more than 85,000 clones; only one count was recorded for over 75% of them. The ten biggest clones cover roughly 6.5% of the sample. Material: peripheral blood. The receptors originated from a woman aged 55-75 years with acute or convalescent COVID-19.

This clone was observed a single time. DNA for the CDR3: TGTGCCAGTAGTAGCAACAGGGGGAGGACTAATGAAAAACTGTTTTTT. It translates to CASSSNRGRTNEKLFF. The V and J genes are TRBV19 and TRBJ1-4, with 8 bases lining up with TRBD1. This CDR3 contains 16 residues. The V segment lost 4 bases and the J segment 2 bases; nucleotides outside the gene matches: 6. The germline CDR1 and CDR2 sequences are LNHDA and SQIVND (reference sequence). Filled out from reference TRBV19 and TRBJ1-4, the complete variable domain reads DGGITQSPKYLFRKEGQNVTLSCEQNLNHDAMYWYRQDPGQGLRLIYYSQIVNDFQKGDIAEGYSVSREKKESFPLTVTSAQKNPTAFYLCASSSNRGRTNEKLFFGSGTQLSVL.

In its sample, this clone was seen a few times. The CDR3 is CASSLSAGRTEAFF. CDR3 sequence (DNA): TGTGCCAGCAGTCTCAGTGCGGGGAGGACTGAAGCTTTCTTT. V is TRBV27 and J is TRBJ1-1; no clear D. V was cut by 5 bases and J by 5 bases, with 15 bases left in between. The CDR3 is made up of 14 amino acids. Germline CDR1 is MNHEY and CDR2 is SMNVEV (reference sequence).

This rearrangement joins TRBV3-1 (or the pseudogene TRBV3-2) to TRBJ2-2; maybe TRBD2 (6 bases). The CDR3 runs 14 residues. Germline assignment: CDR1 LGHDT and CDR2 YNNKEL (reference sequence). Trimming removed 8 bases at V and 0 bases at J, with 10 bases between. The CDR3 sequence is CASRSGPNTGELFF. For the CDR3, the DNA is TGTGCCAGCCGTAGCGGCCCGAACACCGGGGAGCTGTTTTTT.

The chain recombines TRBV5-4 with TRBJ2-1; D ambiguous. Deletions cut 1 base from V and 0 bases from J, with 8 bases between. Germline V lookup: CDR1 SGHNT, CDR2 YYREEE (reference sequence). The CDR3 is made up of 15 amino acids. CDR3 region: CASSLTASSYNEQFF. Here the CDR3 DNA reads TGTGCCAGCAGCTTGACGGCTAGCTCCTACAATGAGCAGTTCTTC. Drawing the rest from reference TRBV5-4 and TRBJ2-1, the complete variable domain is ETGVTQSPTHLIKTRGQQVTLRCSSQSGHNTVSWYQQALGQGPQFIFQYYREEENGRGNFPPRFSGLQFPNYSSELNVNALELDDSALYLCASSLTASSYNEQFFGPGTRLTVL.

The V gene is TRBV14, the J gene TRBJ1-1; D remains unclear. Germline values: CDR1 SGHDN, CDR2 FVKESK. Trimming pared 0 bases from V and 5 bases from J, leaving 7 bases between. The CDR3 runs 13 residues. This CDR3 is CASSQEELTEAFF. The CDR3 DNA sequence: TGTGCCAGCAGCCAAGAGGAGCTTACTGAAGCTTTCTTT. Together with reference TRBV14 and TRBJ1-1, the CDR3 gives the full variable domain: EAGVTQFPSHSVIEKGQTVTLRCDPISGHDNLYWYRRVMGKEIKFLLHFVKESKQDESGMPNNRFLAERTGGTYSTLKVQPAELEDSGVYFCASSQEELTEAFFGQGTRLTVV.

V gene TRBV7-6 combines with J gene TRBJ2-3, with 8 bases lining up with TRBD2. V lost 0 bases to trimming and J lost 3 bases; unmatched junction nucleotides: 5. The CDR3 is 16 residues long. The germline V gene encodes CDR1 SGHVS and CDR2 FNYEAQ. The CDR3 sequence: CASSLARGVGTDTQYF. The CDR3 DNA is TGTGCCAGCAGCTTAGCGCGGGGGGTCGGGACAGATACGCAGTATTTT.

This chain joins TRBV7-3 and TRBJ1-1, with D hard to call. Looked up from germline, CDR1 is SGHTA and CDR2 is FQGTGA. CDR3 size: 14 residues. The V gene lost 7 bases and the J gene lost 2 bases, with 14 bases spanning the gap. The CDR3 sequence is CASKLTPINTEAFF. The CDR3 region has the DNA TGTGCCAGCAAATTGACACCTATAAACACTGAAGCTTTCTTT.

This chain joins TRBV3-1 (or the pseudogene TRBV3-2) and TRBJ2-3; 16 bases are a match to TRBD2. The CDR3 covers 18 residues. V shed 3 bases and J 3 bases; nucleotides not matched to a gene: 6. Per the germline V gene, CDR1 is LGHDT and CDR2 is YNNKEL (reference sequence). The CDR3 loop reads CASSQRGLAGGLTDTQYF. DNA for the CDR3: TGTGCCAGCAGCCAGCGGGGACTAGCGGGAGGGCTAACAGATACGCAGTATTTT.

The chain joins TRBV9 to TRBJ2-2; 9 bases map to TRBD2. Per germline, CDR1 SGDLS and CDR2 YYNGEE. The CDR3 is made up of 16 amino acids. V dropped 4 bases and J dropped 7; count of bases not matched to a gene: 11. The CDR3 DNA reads TGTGCCAGCAGCCCCGAGGGCGGGAGGGCCGGCGGGGAGCTGTTTTTT. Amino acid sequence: CASSPEGGRAGGELFF.

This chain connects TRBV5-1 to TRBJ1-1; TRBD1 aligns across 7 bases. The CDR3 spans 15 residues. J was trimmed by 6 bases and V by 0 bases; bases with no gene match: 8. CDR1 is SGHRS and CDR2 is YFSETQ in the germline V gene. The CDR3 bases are TGCGCCAGCAGCTTGGGAGACAGGGTAGTTTCTGAAGCTTTCTTT. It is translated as CASSLGDRVVSEAFF.

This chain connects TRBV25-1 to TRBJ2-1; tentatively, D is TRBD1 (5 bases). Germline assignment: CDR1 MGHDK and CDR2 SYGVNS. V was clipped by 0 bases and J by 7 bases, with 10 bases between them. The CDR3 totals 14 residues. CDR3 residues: CASSEYQGVNEQFF. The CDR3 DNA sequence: TGTGCCAGCAGTGAATACCAGGGTGTAAATGAGCAGTTCTTC. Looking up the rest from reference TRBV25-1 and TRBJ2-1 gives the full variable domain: EADIYQTPRYLVIGTGKKITLECSQTMGHDKMYWYQQDPGMELHLIHYSYGVNSTEKGDLSSESTVSRIRTEHFPLTLESARPSHTSQYLCASSEYQGVNEQFFGPGTRLTVL.

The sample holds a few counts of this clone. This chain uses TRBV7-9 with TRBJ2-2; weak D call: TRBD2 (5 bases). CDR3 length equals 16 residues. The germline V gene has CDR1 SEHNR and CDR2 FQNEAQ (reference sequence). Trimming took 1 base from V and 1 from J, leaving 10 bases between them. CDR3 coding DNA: TGTGCCAGCAGCTTAGGTTTAGGAGGGAACACCGGGGAGCTGTTTTTT. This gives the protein CASSLGLGGNTGELFF.

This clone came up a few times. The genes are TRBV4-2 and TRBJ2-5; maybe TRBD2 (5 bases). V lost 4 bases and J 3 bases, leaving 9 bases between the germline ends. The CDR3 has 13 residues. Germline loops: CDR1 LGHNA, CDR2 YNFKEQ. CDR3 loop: CASSRTREETQYF. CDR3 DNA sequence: TGTGCCAGCAGCCGGACGAGGGAAGAGACCCAGTACTTC.

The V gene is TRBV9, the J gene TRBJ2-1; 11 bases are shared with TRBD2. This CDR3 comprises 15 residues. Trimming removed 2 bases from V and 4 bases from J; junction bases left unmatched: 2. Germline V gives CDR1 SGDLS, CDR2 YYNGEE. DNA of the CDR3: TGTGCCAGCAGCGTCCTAGCGGGAGGTTACAATGAGCAGTTCTTC. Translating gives CASSVLAGGYNEQFF.

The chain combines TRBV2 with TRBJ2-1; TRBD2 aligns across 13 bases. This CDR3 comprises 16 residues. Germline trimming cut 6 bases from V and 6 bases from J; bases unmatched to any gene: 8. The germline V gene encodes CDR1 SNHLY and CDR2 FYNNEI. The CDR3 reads CASRIRTSGRANEQFF. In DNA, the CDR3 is TGTGCCAGCAGGATACGAACTAGCGGGAGGGCCAATGAGCAGTTCTTC. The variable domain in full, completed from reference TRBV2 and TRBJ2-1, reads EPEVTQTPSHQVTQMGQEVILRCVPISNHLYFYWYRQILGQKVEFLVSFYNNEISEKSEIFDDQFSVERPDGSNFTLKIRSTKLEDSAMYFCASRIRTSGRANEQFFGPGTRLTVL.

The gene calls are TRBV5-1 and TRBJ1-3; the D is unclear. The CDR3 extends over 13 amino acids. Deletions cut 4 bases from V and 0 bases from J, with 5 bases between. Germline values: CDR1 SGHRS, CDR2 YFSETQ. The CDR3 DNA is TGCGCCAGCAGCCCTCTCTCTGGAAACACCATATATTTT. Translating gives CASSPLSGNTIYF.

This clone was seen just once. CDR3 DNA sequence: TGTGCCAGCAGCTTAACAGGGACTGCCGTTTACAATGAGCAGTTCTTC. It specifies CASSLTGTAVYNEQFF. The chain couples TRBV7-3 to TRBJ2-1, with a weak D call TRBD2 (6 bases). The germline V and J ends were trimmed by 0 bases and 4 bases, with 13 bases remaining between them. The CDR3 has 16 residues. Germline V gene data show CDR1 as SGHTA and CDR2 as FQGTGA.

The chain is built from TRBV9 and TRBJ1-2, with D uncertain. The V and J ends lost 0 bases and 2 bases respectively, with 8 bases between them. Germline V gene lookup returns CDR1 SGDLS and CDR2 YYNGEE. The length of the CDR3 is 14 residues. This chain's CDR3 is CASSVGAGNYGYTF. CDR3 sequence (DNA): TGTGCCAGCAGCGTAGGGGCGGGGAACTATGGCTACACCTTC.

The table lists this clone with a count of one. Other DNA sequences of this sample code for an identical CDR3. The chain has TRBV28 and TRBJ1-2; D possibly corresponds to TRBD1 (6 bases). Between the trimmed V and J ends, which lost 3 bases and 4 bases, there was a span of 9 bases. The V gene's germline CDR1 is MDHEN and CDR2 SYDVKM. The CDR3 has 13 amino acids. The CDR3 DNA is TGTGCCAGCAGTTTGGGCAGGGGCTATGGCTACACCTTC. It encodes CASSLGRGYGYTF.

CDR3 bases: TGTGCCAGCAGCCAAGATCTAGGGCTAGCGGACAGCTCCTACAATGAGCAGTTCTTC. Protein: CASSQDLGLADSSYNEQFF. The chain has TRBV4-2 and TRBJ2-1, with a possible D match to TRBD2 (7 bases). Germline CDR1 is LGHNA and CDR2 is YNFKEQ. Trimming removed 0 bases from V and 0 bases from J, with 18 bases in between. The CDR3 length is 19 residues.

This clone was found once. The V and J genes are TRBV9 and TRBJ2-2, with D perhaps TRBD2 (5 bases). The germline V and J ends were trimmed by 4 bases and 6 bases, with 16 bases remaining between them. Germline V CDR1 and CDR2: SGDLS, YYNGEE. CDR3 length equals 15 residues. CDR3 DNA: TGTGCCAGCAGCCAACCAGCCTCTAGCCCCGGGGAGCTGTTTTTT. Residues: CASSQPASSPGELFF.

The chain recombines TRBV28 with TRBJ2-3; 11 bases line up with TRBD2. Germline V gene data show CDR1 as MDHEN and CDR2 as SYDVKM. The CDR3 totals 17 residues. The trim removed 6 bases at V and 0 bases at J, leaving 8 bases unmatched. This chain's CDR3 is CASRPLGLAGSTDTQYF. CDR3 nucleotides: TGTGCCAGCAGGCCATTAGGACTAGCGGGTAGCACAGATACGCAGTATTTT.

CDR3 sequence reads: CASSRQGGDTQYF. In nucleotides, the CDR3 is TGCGCCAGCAGCCGACAGGGAGGAGATACGCAGTATTTT. The chain couples TRBV5-1 to TRBJ2-3; D possibly corresponds to TRBD1 (7 bases). V dropped 4 bases and J dropped 5 bases, with 11 bases sitting between them. The CDR3 consists of 13 residues. Per the germline V gene, CDR1 is SGHRS and CDR2 is YFSETQ. The full variable domain, its missing parts supplied by reference TRBV5-1 and TRBJ2-3, is KAGVTQTPRYLIKTRGQQVTLSCSPISGHRSVSWYQQTPGQGLQFLFEYFSETQRNKGNFPGRFSGRQFSNSRSEMNVSTLELGDSALYLCASSRQGGDTQYFGPGTRLTVL.

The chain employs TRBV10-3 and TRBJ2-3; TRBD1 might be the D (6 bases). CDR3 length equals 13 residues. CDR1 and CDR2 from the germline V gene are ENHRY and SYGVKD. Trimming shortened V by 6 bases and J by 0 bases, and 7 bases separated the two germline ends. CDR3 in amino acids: CAIRDRSTDTQYF. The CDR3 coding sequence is TGTGCCATCAGGGACAGAAGCACAGATACGCAGTATTTT.